Sequencing of this TCR beta chain was carried out in a study of shared clonotypes between healthy human individuals (TCRdb year 2020). For context, the study as a whole: A few men and two women, aged 18 to 49 years, made up the cohort. Per donor, leukapheresis produced somewhere between about 0.94 and 9.5 billion PBMCs. Per donor, three plates each were used for CD4 naive and CD4 memory, two for CD8 naive, and one for CD8 memory. To estimate repertoire size and how much clonotype sharing occurs between individuals, the study deeply sequenced the blood TCR repertoires of five healthy adults. Libraries were prepared and TCR repertoires were sequenced by different laboratories using diverse techniques, in order to increase sequencing depth and limit assay-specific biases.

About this clone itself: No antigen is known for it. No much larger clone is present one base from it, and per-base qualities are unavailable.

The donors were healthy, HIV-negative adults with no recently reported acute infections or vaccinations. Only Caucasian adults living in Nashville, Tennessee, USA were represented among the donors. CD4+ T cells were enriched by magnetic negative selection; naive cells were then positively selected on CD45RA, and the negative fraction formed the memory subset. Blood was collected by leukapheresis, and PBMCs were isolated by Ficoll-Histopaque density gradient centrifugation and then cryopreserved in liquid nitrogen vapor phase. Analytical flow cytometry was used to check the purity and quantity of every magnetically sorted T cell population. Genomic DNA was isolated from every sorted fraction and measured by UV absorbance on a Nanodrop 2000c. General findings and caveats noted by the study authors: Sampling was restricted to blood, and TCR repertoires in tissue are likely to differ from TCR repertoires in blood. Around 5% of naive CD4, roughly 3.6% of naive CD8, around 2.3% of memory CD4, and around 0.42% of memory CD8 clonotypes were shared across several donors. Because the study included a small number of donors, the genetic and exposure-history diversity represented was limited. Compared with non-shared clonotypes, clonotypes shared by all four sorted-subset donors had higher generation probabilities. Incomplete sequencing was indicated by rarefaction of sorted-subset datasets, despite the large sequencing depth. Estimated clonotype richness was generally larger for naive than for memory subsets. Based on pairwise subsampling, the degree of clonotype sharing among donors was expected to be affected by sequencing depth.

TCR CDR3 regions were amplified from genomic DNA by multiplex PCR using the deep immunoSEQ assay. Extracted genomic DNA from each cell subset was distributed evenly across all wells of several immunoSEQ 96-well plates, and each plate was treated as a replicate. Each replicate PCR for sorted subsets received approximately 220 ng genomic DNA, equal to about 30,000 T cell genomes. Purified libraries were measured with a Qubit 3.0 fluorometer, size-checked on a Bioanalyzer 2100, and measured again with the KAPA Library Quantification kit. A separate single-read 150-cycle Illumina NextSeq 550 flow cell was used to sequence each immunoSEQ 96-well plate. Turning to the authors' computational methods: Because the immunoSEQ output held only junctional sequences and lacked quality scores, the filtering could not match the filtering applied to full-length reads. To assign V/J genes and CDR3, sequences were annotated using PyIR, a Python wrapper for IgBLAST v1.9, with IMGT germline references. Reads with weak V/J assignments (E-value above 1e-6), missing CDR3, stop codons, out-of-frame junctions, or ambiguous translated residues were removed. V3J clonotypes were defined as sequences sharing the same inferred V gene, J gene, and CDR3 amino acid sequence. The percentage overlap between two repertoires was calculated by dividing the number of shared unique clonotypes by the size of the smaller repertoire. Repertoire richness was assessed with RTK rarefaction, the Chao1 estimator, and Recon v2.1 estimates of unobserved clonotypes. Generation probabilities were computed with OLGA for all TCRbeta clonotypes obtained by the gDNA method from four donors. Held by TCRdb, this immuneACCESS table contains in-frame sequences only and omits some clones. Under half of the omission traces to an unresolved V gene where checked; the cause of the rest is unknown. Clonal size and the V and J genes are those of that table, whereas D and trimming came from the DNA. Here the sample has fewer than 3 million clones; around 93% occur a single time. The ten biggest clones cover approximately 0.39% of the sample.

Measured from the cysteine to the phenylalanine, the CDR3 is 12 residues long. Of all the DNA, just the CDR3 is kept, 36 bases in frame from base 1. V gives up 6 bases and J gives up 6 bases, and the segment between their germline ends measures 12 bases. CDR1 MNHNY and CDR2 SVGAGI are derived from the germline V gene (reference sequence). Recombination joined TRBV6-6 with TRBJ2-7, with an unclear D gene assignment. The sample taken for sequencing was naive CD4+ T cells from PBMCs. Read against the paper, the sample's cell subset or site label means: CD45RA+ positively selected. The receptor comes from a man aged 18 to 35 in good health. Some clones in this sample may be carry-over from other donors' samples. At the DNA level, the sequence is TGTGCCAGCAGCCTCGGTCTAGTCGAGCAGTACTTC. It is translated as CASSLGLVEQYF.